The rows below give T cell receptor beta chains drawn from one sample of a study of blood T cell repertoires in COVID-19. Profiling relied on immunoSEQ multiplex PCR, and the TCRdb table lists in-frame clones only, not all of them. Among about 150,000 clones, around four fifths were seen once, and the ten largest hold approximately 8.2%. Sequenced input: peripheral blood. The receptors shown here come from a woman over 75 with COVID-19, enrolled during active disease. Both conserved end residues are part of each CDR3. The order of the fields is clone size, J gene, V gene, D gene, CDR3 protein, CDR3 DNA. D genes are given only for firm matches. Clone sizes are given selectively: once, few, many, or a class where the clone is expanded.

clone size: .
J gene: TRBJ2-7
V gene: TRBV3-1/TRBV3-2
D gene: TRBD2
CDR3 protein: CASSSTRGDLTYEQYF
CDR3 DNA: TGTGCCAGCAGCTCCACCCGGGGGGACCTAACCTACGAGCAGTACTTC

clone size: once
J gene: TRBJ2-2
V gene: TRBV5-1
D gene: TRBD2
CDR3 protein: CASSLSSGRKRELFF
CDR3 DNA: TGCGCCAGCAGCTTGTCTAGCGGCCGCAAGCGGGAGCTGTTTTTT

clone size: .
J gene: TRBJ1-6
V gene: TRBV21-1
D gene: .
CDR3 protein: CASSLHFTVSPLHF
CDR3 DNA: TGTGCCAGCAGCCTCCACTTTACGGTTTCACCCCTCCACTTT

clone size: once
J gene: TRBJ1-5
V gene: TRBV27
D gene: .
CDR3 protein: CASSLWGWSQPQHF
CDR3 DNA: TGTGCCAGCAGTTTATGGGGCTGGTCTCAGCCCCAGCATTTT

clone size: .
J gene: TRBJ2-1
V gene: TRBV5-1
D gene: TRBD1
CDR3 protein: CASSLETGSDEQFF
CDR3 DNA: TGCGCCAGCAGCTTGGAGACAGGGTCCGATGAGCAGTTCTTC

clone size: .
J gene: TRBJ1-2
V gene: TRBV25-1
D gene: .
CDR3 protein: CASSPWRANYGYTF
CDR3 DNA: TGTGCCAGCAGTCCTTGGAGAGCAAACTATGGCTACACCTTC

clone size: .
J gene: TRBJ2-1
V gene: TRBV11-3
D gene: TRBD1
CDR3 protein: CASSEPGQGSNEQFF
CDR3 DNA: TGTGCCAGCAGCGAACCGGGACAGGGATCGAATGAGCAGTTCTTC

clone size: .
J gene: TRBJ2-7
V gene: TRBV28
D gene: .
CDR3 protein: CASSLPLGTGPKWDF
CDR3 DNA: TGTGCCAGCAGTCTCCCCCTCGGGACTGGTCCCAAGTGGGACTTC

clone size: .
J gene: TRBJ2-2
V gene: TRBV3-1/TRBV3-2
D gene: .
CDR3 protein: CASSQGPRGNTGELFF
CDR3 DNA: TGTGCCAGCAGCCAAGGCCCCAGGGGGAACACCGGGGAGCTGTTTTTT

clone size: .
J gene: TRBJ2-7
V gene: TRBV7-6
D gene: .
CDR3 protein: CASSLHPGGGYEQYF
CDR3 DNA: TGTGCCAGCAGCTTACACCCAGGGGGAGGCTACGAGCAGTACTTC

clone size: .
J gene: TRBJ2-7
V gene: TRBV27
D gene: .
CDR3 protein: CASRRTVRPYEQYF
CDR3 DNA: TGTGCCAGCCGACGGACAGTTAGACCCTACGAGCAGTACTTC